What follows are 4 T cell receptor beta chains derived from one specimen sequenced in a study of vaccination and CD4 T cells after COVID-19. No antigen has been identified for these receptors. Researchers used the Oncomine TCR Beta short-read assay to sequence DNA from cultured CD4+ T cells. Each CDR3 protein is one row after TCRdb ran MiXCR on the PCR reads. The table lists about 21,000 distinct CDR3 sequences, about 64% of them singletons. Treatment reported: roughly ten-day PBMC culture with coronavirus spike peptide pools or control peptides (ViraFEST assay). Sequenced: CD4+ T cells from blood, cultured in vitro. Receptors originate from a human donor who had recovered from COVID-19.

This rearrangement joins TRBV12-3 or TRBV12-4 to TRBJ2-7; 8 bases align to TRBD1. The CDR3 totals 16 residues. Germline trimming cut 6 bases from V and 1 base from J; bases unmatched to any gene: 11. The CDR3 sequence is CASRILAGQGSYEQYF. CDR3 in DNA: TGTGCCAGCAGGATTCTGGCTGGACAGGGATCCTACGAGCAGTACTTC.

CDR3 amino acids: CASSIYQRSYEQYF. The CDR3 DNA follows: TGTGCCAGTAGTATTTATCAACGGAGCTACGAGCAGTACTTC. The genes are TRBV19 and TRBJ2-7; D ambiguous. The CDR3 totals 14 residues. V dropped 3 bases and J dropped 3 bases, with 12 bases sitting between them. Germline values: CDR1 LNHDA, CDR2 SQIVND (reference sequence).

V gene TRBV24-1 combines with J gene TRBJ1-2, with D possibly matching TRBD1 (6 bases). The CDR3 totals 18 residues. In germline, CDR1 is KGHDR, CDR2 SFDVKD. Trimming stripped 5 bases from V and 4 bases from J, with 25 bases between. The CDR3 DNA reads as TGTGCCACCAGTGCCCCTACCGGACCGGCAGGGGCTTCCTATGGCTACACCTTC. Translating gives CATSAPTGPAGASYGYTF.

This clonotype was seen only a few times. The chain uses TRBV27 and TRBJ1-5; 8 bases fit TRBD1. The CDR3 is 16 residues long. Per the germline V gene, CDR1 is MNHEY and CDR2 is SMNVEV (reference sequence). The V segment lost 5 bases and the J segment 2 bases; nucleotides outside the gene matches: 8. CDR3 DNA: TGTGCCAGCAGTCCGCAGGGGGCTAGTGGCAATCAGCCCCAGCATTTT. Encoded protein: CASSPQGASGNQPQHF.